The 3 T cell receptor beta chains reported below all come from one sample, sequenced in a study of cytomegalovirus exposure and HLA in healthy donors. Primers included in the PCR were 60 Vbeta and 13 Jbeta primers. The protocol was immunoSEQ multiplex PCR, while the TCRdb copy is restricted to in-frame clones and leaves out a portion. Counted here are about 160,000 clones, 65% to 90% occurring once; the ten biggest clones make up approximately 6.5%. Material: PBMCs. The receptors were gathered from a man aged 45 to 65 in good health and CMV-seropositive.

The DNA of the CDR3 is TGTGCCAGCAGCCCCCTTCGGACCCTCAGGGACGAGCAGTACTTC. This gives the protein CASSPLRTLRDEQYF. This sequence joins TRBV5-6 and TRBJ2-7, with D possibly matching TRBD1 (5 bases). CDR3 size: 15 residues. The germline gives CDR1 SGHDT, CDR2 YYEEEE. The V and J ends lost 4 bases and 5 bases respectively, with 19 bases between them.

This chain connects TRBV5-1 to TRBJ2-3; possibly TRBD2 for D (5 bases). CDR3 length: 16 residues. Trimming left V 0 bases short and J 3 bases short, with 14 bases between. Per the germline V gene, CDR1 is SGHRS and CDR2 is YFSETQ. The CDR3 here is CASSLDGRGTTDTQYF. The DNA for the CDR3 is TGCGCCAGCAGCTTGGACGGACGGGGTACAACAGATACGCAGTATTTT.

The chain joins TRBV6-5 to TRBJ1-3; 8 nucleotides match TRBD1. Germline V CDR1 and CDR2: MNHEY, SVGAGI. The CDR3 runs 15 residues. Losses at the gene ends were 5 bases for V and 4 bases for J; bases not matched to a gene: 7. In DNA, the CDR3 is TGTGCCAGCAGTGCCAGCAGGACAGGGGGAAACACCATATATTTT. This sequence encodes CASSASRTGGNTIYF.